The 17 T cell receptor beta chains below come from one sample, sequenced in a study of blood T cell repertoires in COVID-19. Profiling relied on immunoSEQ multiplex PCR, and the TCRdb table lists in-frame clones only, not all of them. The table includes 200,000 to 300,000 clones, 85% to 90% detected once. The sequenced material came from PBMCs or T cells enriched from blood (not recorded which). The source is a man aged 50 to 59 who had been exposed to COVID-19.

The gene calls are TRBV10-3 and TRBJ2-7; tentatively, D is TRBD1 (5 bases). The CDR3 totals 14 residues. In germline, CDR1 is ENHRY, CDR2 SYGVKD. V lost 10 bases to trimming and J lost 0 bases, with 16 bases between them. CDR3 amino acids: CAKWTRTFSYEQYF. The CDR3 DNA reads as TGTGCCAAATGGACAAGAACTTTCTCCTACGAGCAGTACTTC.

J is TRBJ2-5 and V is TRBV5-1, with 14 bases aligning to TRBD2. Losses at the gene ends were 0 bases for V and 3 bases for J; bases not matched to a gene: 1. CDR1 and CDR2 from the germline V gene are SGHRS and YFSETQ. The CDR3 has 16 amino acids. The chain's CDR3 is CASSLGGLAGEETQYF. CDR3 DNA sequence: TGCGCCAGCAGCTTGGGGGGACTAGCGGGAGAAGAGACCCAGTACTTC.

The chain links TRBV5-6 to TRBJ1-2; TRBD1 matches at 11 bases. Germline values: CDR1 SGHDT, CDR2 YYEEEE. There are 15 residues in the CDR3. V lost 4 bases, J lost 5 bases, and 7 bases stayed unmatched. CDR3 nucleotides: TGTGCCAGCAGCATGGGACAGGGGGATCCATATGGCTACACCTTC. It codes for CASSMGQGDPYGYTF.

The V gene is TRBV11-2, the J gene TRBJ1-2; D unclear. Trimming took off 0 bases at V and 5 bases at J, with 13 bases between the two ends. This CDR3 region has 15 residues. Germline V gene data show CDR1 as SGHAT and CDR2 as FQNNGV. The CDR3 spells CASSLDSNTVYGYTF. The DNA for the CDR3 is TGTGCCAGCAGCTTAGATAGCAACACCGTGTATGGCTACACCTTC.

The rearrangement joins TRBV10-3 to TRBJ2-7, with a possible D match to TRBD2 (6 bases). Deletions cut 4 bases from V and 1 base from J, with 14 bases between. Germline CDR1 and CDR2: ENHRY and SYGVKD. CDR3 length: 15 residues. The CDR3, as DNA: TGTGCCATCAGTGGGTGGGAGGTAGTGTCCTACGAGCAGTACTTC. Protein product: CAISGWEVVSYEQYF.

The chain links TRBV27 to TRBJ1-1; 10 positions agree with TRBD1. The V and J ends lost 2 bases and 0 bases, in that order; junction bases with no gene match: 15. Germline lookup yields CDR1 MNHEY and CDR2 SMNVEV (reference sequence). This CDR3 region has 20 residues. The CDR3 DNA follows: TGTGCCAGCAGTTTAGAGGCCGGATCTCCGGGACAGGGGATGAACACTGAAGCTTTCTTT. This codes for CASSLEAGSPGQGMNTEAFF.

The chain carries TRBV10-3 and TRBJ1-1; possible D gene TRBD1, 6 bases. CDR1 is ENHRY, CDR2 SYGVKD, per germline. This CDR3 region has 13 residues. The ends were cut back, 11 bases at V and 5 bases at J, with 18 bases in the middle. CDR3 coding DNA: TGTGCCCTAACTCAGGGGCGCGGGACTGAAGCTTTCTTT. It codes for CALTQGRGTEAFF.

The chain employs TRBV19 and TRBJ1-1; 8 bases match TRBD1. This CDR3 is 17 amino acids long. Germline V gives CDR1 LNHDA, CDR2 SQIVND (reference sequence). V dropped 5 bases and J dropped 2; count of bases not matched to a gene: 13. CDR3 DNA: TGTGCCAGTAGTCCCATCCGGACAGGGTTATTTAACACTGAAGCTTTCTTT. Its translation: CASSPIRTGLFNTEAFF.

The chain employs TRBV30 and TRBJ1-4; TRBD1 matches at 7 bases. CDR3 length: 13 amino acids. The trim removed 4 bases at V and 7 bases at J, leaving 6 bases unmatched. Germline-derived CDR1 and CDR2 are GTSNPN and SVGIG (reference sequence). The CDR3 spells CAWTGQVVEKLFF. For the CDR3, the DNA is TGTGCCTGGACCGGACAGGTTGTTGAAAAACTGTTTTTT.

The chain is built from TRBV5-1 and TRBJ1-6, with a possible D match to TRBD1 (6 bases). Germline V gives CDR1 SGHRS, CDR2 YFSETQ. The CDR3 runs 17 residues. The V and J ends lost 0 bases and 3 bases respectively, with 13 bases between them. CDR3 DNA: TGCGCCAGCAGCTTGGAGTTAGGGGGTCTCTATAATTCACCCCTCCACTTT. Translating gives CASSLELGGLYNSPLHF.

The chain joins TRBV2 to TRBJ2-7; 9 bases line up with TRBD1. CDR1 SNHLY and CDR2 FYNNEI come from the germline V gene. CDR3 size: 13 residues. J lost 3 bases, V lost 6 bases, and 3 bases had no gene match. The DNA of the CDR3 is TGTGCCAGCAGGACAGGGGGTTTCTACGAGCAGTACTTC. It codes for CASRTGGFYEQYF.

The gene calls are TRBV28 and TRBJ1-1; tentative D call: TRBD1 (6 bases). V was pared by 3 bases and J by 4 bases, with 12 bases between. The CDR3 is 14 residues long. The germline CDR1 and CDR2 sequences are MDHEN and SYDVKM. Here the CDR3 reads CASSFGGLSTEAFF. CDR3 DNA sequence: TGTGCCAGCAGTTTCGGGGGGCTGAGCACTGAAGCTTTCTTT.

The chain has TRBV28 and TRBJ1-4; 7 bases are a match to TRBD1. V dropped 6 bases and J dropped 8; count of bases not matched to a gene: 9. CDR3 length: 14 residues. Germline CDR1 reads MDHEN; CDR2 reads SYDVKM. CDR3 in DNA: TGTGCCAGCAGGATTACAGGGGAGGTCGAAAAACTGTTTTTT. It translates to CASRITGEVEKLFF.

This chain uses TRBV4-1 with TRBJ1-2; TRBD1 matches at 10 bases. V lost 3 bases and J lost 4; bases outside the gene matches: 5. Germline CDR1 and CDR2: MGHRA and YSYEKL. CDR3 length: 15 residues. CDR3 sequence reads: CASSQGTGAGYGYTF. Here the CDR3 DNA reads TGCGCCAGCAGCCAGGGGACAGGGGCGGGCTATGGCTACACCTTC.

The CDR3 loop reads CASSYGADSSYEQYV. The CDR3 DNA sequence: TGTGCCAGCAGTTACGGGGCGGACAGCTCCTACGAGCAGTACGTC. The V gene is TRBV6-5, the J gene TRBJ2-7; possible D gene TRBD1, 6 bases. The V gene lost 2 bases and the J gene lost 0 bases, with 11 bases spanning the gap. The germline gives CDR1 MNHEY, CDR2 SVGAGI. This CDR3 has 15 residues.

The chain uses TRBV13 and TRBJ2-5; 7 bases are a match to TRBD1. The CDR3 totals 14 residues. Unmatched junction bases numbered 1, after V lost 2 bases and J lost 1 base. Germline V gene sequence: CDR1 PRHDT, CDR2 FYEKMQ (reference sequence). CDR3 coding DNA: TGTGCCAGCAGCTTAAGGGACAGCCAAGAGACCCAGTACTTC. The encoded protein is CASSLRDSQETQYF. Based on the CDR3 plus reference TRBV13 and TRBJ2-5, the full variable domain is AAGVIQSPRHLIKEKRETATLKCYPIPRHDTVYWYQQGPGQDPQFLISFYEKMQSDKGSIPDRFSAQQFSDYHSELNMSSLELGDSALYFCASSLRDSQETQYFGPGTRLLVL.

This chain joins TRBV18 and TRBJ1-1; D is unclear. V lost 3 bases and J 5 bases, leaving 13 bases between the germline ends. Germline V gene data show CDR1 as KGHSH and CDR2 as LQKENI. The CDR3 runs to 14 residues. CDR3 residues: CASSPAGFGTEAFF. The CDR3 DNA follows: TGTGCCAGCTCACCGGCGGGGTTCGGGACTGAAGCTTTCTTT.